The 2 T cell receptor beta chains below all came from one sample that was sequenced in a study of blood T cells in healthy people across ages. A J-beta primer mix and a sample-barcoded 5' primer were used in a second PCR of about 7 to 12 cycles. TCRdb re-analysed the 5' RACE reads in MiXCR, keeping a single row per CDR3 protein. The sample lists hundreds of thousands of distinct CDR3 sequences, less than 40% occurring once. Source material: blood. The receptor set was obtained from a woman of 80 years or more in good health.

V usage is TRBV2 and J usage is TRBJ2-7, with a weak D call TRBD1 (5 bases). The germline V and J ends were trimmed by 7 bases and 5 bases, with 18 bases remaining between them. The CDR3 contains 14 residues. The germline V gene has CDR1 SNHLY and CDR2 FYNNEI. CDR3 nucleotides: TGTGCCAGCAAGGATTCAGGGTACAGCGACGAGCAGTACTTC. This translates into CASKDSGYSDEQYF.

This clonotype was observed at least ten times. The chain uses TRBV20-1 and TRBJ2-5, with TRBD2 matching over 8 bases. Judging by the DNA end, TRBJ2-7 fits better; the J call may be wrong. Germline V CDR1 and CDR2: DFQATT, SNEGSKA (reference sequence). The CDR3 length is 15 residues. The DNA for the CDR3 is TGCAGTGCTAGGGGTCGGGGGGGCTTAGTGTACGAGCAGTACTTC. This codes for CSARGRGGLVYEQYF.